The 23 T cell receptor beta chains given below trace back to one sample, sequenced in a study of T cells in women clearing cervical HPV infection. TCRdb's copy holds only in-frame clones and misses some; the assay was immunoSEQ multiplex PCR. This sample carries 30,000 to 45,000 clones, with about 3.9% going to the ten biggest clones. Material for sequencing was blood buffy coat. These receptors all come from a woman aged 18 to 75 with a cervical HPV16 infection that either progressed to CIN3+ or cleared (not recorded which).

The CDR3 reads CASRRGEETQYF. CDR3 bases read: TGTGCCAGCAGGCGGGGGGAAGAGACC. The chain employs TRBV11-1 and TRBJ2-5; TRBD2 matches at 8 bases. The read ends 3 residues shy of where the CDR3 ends; the end is completed using the germline J gene. V lost 6 bases and J lost 3; bases outside the gene matches: 0. The CDR3 is 12 residues long. CDR1 and CDR2 from the germline V gene are SGHAT and FQDESV (reference sequence).

About this clone: The read stops 3 residues short of the end of the CDR3; the missing end is completed from the germline J gene. The chain couples TRBV6-2 or TRBV6-3 to TRBJ2-2; the D is unclear. Germline values: CDR1 MNHEY, CDR2 SVGEGT. The CDR3 has 11 residues. Trimming removed 4 bases from V and 6 bases from J, with 3 bases in between. This CDR3 reads CASSWPGELFF. Partial CDR3 DNA: TGTGCCAGCAGTTGGCCCGGGGAG.

About this clone: Sequencing ends 3 residues short of the CDR3 end; the germline J gene provides the rest. The chain carries TRBV6-2 or TRBV6-3 and TRBJ1-5; 7 nucleotides agree with TRBD1. This CDR3 has 14 amino acids. In germline, CDR1 is MNHEY, CDR2 SVGEGT. With 6 bases clipped from V and 4 bases from J, the junction kept 6 bases outside the gene matches. CDR3 sequence reads: CASRRTGDNQPQHF. Partial CDR3 DNA: TGTGCCAGCAGAAGGACAGGAGATAATCAGCCC.

On this clone itself: The read falls 3 residues short of the CDR3 end, and the missing part is taken from the germline J gene. This chain connects TRBV2 to TRBJ1-6, with D unclear. CDR1 is SNHLY, CDR2 FYNNEI, per germline. CDR3 length: 19 residues. V lost 4 bases and J 6 bases, leaving 25 bases between the germline ends. CDR3: CASSVRKGKYGAVNSPLHF. Incomplete CDR3 DNA: TGTGCCAGCAGTGTAAGGAAGGGAAAATACGGAGCGGTTAATTCACCC.

A remark on this clone: The CDR3 end lies 3 residues beyond the end of the read and is filled in from the germline J gene. This sequence joins TRBV9 and TRBJ2-7; D possibly corresponds to TRBD2 (6 bases). CDR3 length: 14 residues. V was trimmed by 0 bases and J by 5 bases, leaving 12 bases between them. Germline lookup yields CDR1 SGDLS and CDR2 YYNGEE. The CDR3 here is CASSVDPRGNEQYF. Partial CDR3 DNA: TGTGCCAGCAGCGTAGACCCGCGGGGTAACGAG.

Incomplete CDR3 DNA: TGTGCCAGCTCACCAGGCGGGGGGAATTTCCAAGAGACA. As protein: CASSPGGGNFQET. In full, the CDR3 reads CASSPGGGNFQETAFF. The chain links TRBV18 to TRBJ1-1; D perhaps matches TRBD1 (5 bases). The read finishes 3 residues shy of the CDR3 end, and the germline J gene is used to complete it. CDR1 and CDR2 (germline): KGHSH, LQKENI. The CDR3 is made up of 16 amino acids.

Regarding this clone: Coverage ceases 3 residues before the CDR3 finishes, and the germline J gene fills in the end. The gene calls are TRBV6-1 and TRBJ2-4, with unresolved D. CDR1 MNHNS and CDR2 SASEGT come from the germline V gene. This CDR3 region has 15 residues. V lost 3 bases to trimming and J lost 0 bases, with 9 bases between them. The CDR3 DNA, read in part, is TGTGCCAGCAGTGAGCCTAGTCGAGCCAAAAACATT. It specifies CASSEPSRAKNI. The full CDR3 is CASSEPSRAKNIQYF.

To note about this clone: One end of the junction does not line up with germline, which may come from a read error. The CDR3 end lies 3 residues beyond the end of the read and is filled in from the germline J gene. V is TRBV4-2 and J is TRBJ2-2; D perhaps matches TRBD1 (6 bases). Per the germline V gene, CDR1 is LGHNA and CDR2 is YNFKEQ. The CDR3 runs 13 residues. The CDR3 sequence: CASTYSGDGELFF. Incomplete CDR3 DNA: TGCGCCAGTACTTACTCAGGGGACGGGGAG.

As concerns this clone: Read coverage stops 3 residues before the CDR3 terminus; the germline J gene supplies the remainder. The rearrangement links TRBV20-1 to TRBJ2-1, with TRBD1 matching over 8 bases. Germline assignment: CDR1 DFQATT and CDR2 SNEGSKA (reference sequence). The length of the CDR3 is 14 residues. V lost 5 bases and J lost 9; bases outside the gene matches: 12. CDR3 sequence reads: CSAPPDRVGGEQFF. The part of the CDR3 DNA that was read is TGCAGTGCTCCACCGGACAGGGTGGGGGGTGAG.

To note about this clone: Read sequence stops 3 residues before the CDR3 end, and the germline J gene provides the missing end. The rearrangement joins TRBV14 to TRBJ2-1, with 10 bases that match TRBD1. The CDR3 extends over 17 amino acids. CDR1 is SGHDN, CDR2 FVKESK, per germline. The J segment lost 7 bases and the V segment lost 0 bases, leaving 9 bases of the junction unmatched. CDR3 region: CASSQEGWTGGENEQFF. The sequenced CDR3 bases are TGTGCCAGCAGCCAAGAGGGTTGGACAGGGGGTGAAAATGAG.

Comment on this clone: The read terminates 3 residues ahead of where the CDR3 ends, so the germline J gene completes it. The V and J genes are TRBV27 and TRBJ2-5; 7 bases line up with TRBD1. CDR1 is MNHEY and CDR2 is SMNVEV in the germline V gene (reference sequence). This CDR3 has 14 residues. J lost 5 bases, V lost 5 bases, and 8 bases had no gene match. The sequenced CDR3 bases are TGTGCCAGCAGTCTGACAGGGTCTGACGAGACC. This codes for CASSLTGSDET. The entire CDR3 protein reads CASSLTGSDETQYF.

About this clone: At one boundary the junction diverges from the germline segment, which might be a read error. Sequencing ends 3 residues short of the CDR3 end; the germline J gene provides the rest. This sequence joins TRBV4-2 and TRBJ2-2, with 7 positions matching TRBD2. CDR3 size: 16 residues. CDR1 LGHNA and CDR2 YNFKEQ come from the germline V gene. The DNA read from the CDR3 is TGCGCCAGCAGCCAGGGACCTAGCGGGAACACCGGGGAG. This encodes CASSQGPSGNTGE. The entire CDR3 protein is CASSQGPSGNTGELFF.

On this clone: The read terminates 3 residues before the CDR3 end, so the remaining end is supplied by the germline J gene. This sequence joins TRBV20-1 and TRBJ2-7, with TRBD1 matching over 7 bases. Germline CDR1 is DFQATT and CDR2 is SNEGSKA (reference sequence). The CDR3 length is 14 residues. J was trimmed by 0 bases and V by 1 base; bases with no gene match: 3. This chain's CDR3 is CSARVRTGSYEQYF. The CDR3 bases that were read are TGCAGTGCTAGAGTGAGGACAGGCTCCTACGAG.

Notes on this clone: The missing CDR3 end, 3 residues past where the read stops, is filled in from the germline J gene. J is TRBJ2-7 and V is TRBV20-1; D gene ambiguous. V was pared by 7 bases and J by 0 bases, with 10 bases between. Germline CDR1 DFQATT, CDR2 SNEGSKA (reference sequence). The CDR3 contains 12 residues. Incomplete CDR3 DNA: TGCAGTGGTACAAGACTCTCCTACGAG. Amino acid sequence: CSGTRLSYE. The CDR3 as a whole reads CSGTRLSYEQYF.

As concerns this clone: The CDR3 extends 3 residues past the end of the read, so its final part is completed from the germline J gene. The chain links TRBV20-1 to TRBJ1-2; 8 nucleotides align to TRBD1. V lost 0 bases and J lost 7; bases outside the gene matches: 16. In germline, CDR1 is DFQATT, CDR2 SNEGSKA (reference sequence). The CDR3 runs 17 residues. The part of the CDR3 DNA that was read is TGCAGTGCTAGAGATGGTTCCAGGGGGCGCGAGAAGTTTGGC. Translating it yields CSARDGSRGREKFG. The full CDR3 sequence reads CSARDGSRGREKFGYTF.

Comment on this clone: The DNA ends 3 residues before the CDR3 does, and the rest of the CDR3 is filled in from the germline J gene. The chain has TRBV6-2 or TRBV6-3 and TRBJ2-1; possible D gene TRBD1, 6 bases. The CDR3 is 15 amino acids. V lost 2 bases and J lost 0, with 8 bases in between. Germline CDR1 reads MNHEY; CDR2 reads SVGEGT. CDR3 loop: CASSYRDISYNEQFF. The covered CDR3 bases are TGTGCCAGCAGTTACCGGGACATCTCCTACAATGAG.

As concerns this clone: The CDR3 end lies 3 residues beyond the end of the read and is filled in from the germline J gene. The chain combines TRBV12-3 or TRBV12-4 with TRBJ2-1; D remains ambiguous. This CDR3 is 13 amino acids long. V gave up 2 bases and J gave up 6 bases, with 8 bases separating them. The CDR3 sequence is CASSLSELNEQFF. CDR3 DNA, as far as it was read: TGTGCCAGCAGTTTATCCGAACTCAATGAG.

As for this clone: The read terminates 3 residues ahead of where the CDR3 ends, so the germline J gene completes it. J is TRBJ1-2 and V is TRBV9; D might be TRBD1 (5 bases). The germline V gene encodes CDR1 SGDLS and CDR2 YYNGEE. The CDR3 spans 13 residues. CDR3 loop: CASSVVAGGGYTF. The CDR3 DNA, read in part, is TGTGCCAGCAGCGTAGTCGCCGGGGGAGGC. Drawing the rest from reference TRBV9 and TRBJ1-2, the complete variable domain is DSGVTQTPKHLITATGQRVTLRCSPRSGDLSVYWYQQSLDQGLQFLIQYYNGEERAKGNILERFSAQQFPDLHSELNLSSLELGDSALYFCASSVVAGGGYTFGSGTRLTVV.

With regard to this clone: The read stops 3 residues short of the end of the CDR3; the missing end is completed from the germline J gene. The genes are TRBV15 and TRBJ2-3, with a possible D match to TRBD1 (7 bases). V was cut by 1 base and J by 3 bases, with 11 bases left in between. The CDR3 contains 15 residues. Germline CDR1 LNHNV, CDR2 YYDKDF (reference sequence). The CDR3 bases that were read are TGTGCCACCAGCAGAGGACAGGGAGGAACAGATACG. This gives the protein CATSRGQGGTDT. The whole CDR3 protein is CATSRGQGGTDTQYF. Using reference TRBV15 and TRBJ2-3 for the parts outside the CDR3, the full variable domain is DAMVIQNPRYQVTQFGKPVTLSCSQTLNHNVMYWYQQKSSQAPKLLFHYYDKDFNNEADTPDNFQSRRPNTSFCFLDIRSPGLGDTAMYLCATSRGQGGTDTQYFGPGTRLTVL.

As concerns this clone: The read ends 3 residues early relative to the CDR3; the germline J gene fills the gap. The chain combines TRBV13 with TRBJ2-1, with 11 bases identical to TRBD2. V shed 6 bases and J 2 bases; nucleotides not matched to a gene: 3. Germline-derived CDR1 and CDR2 are PRHDT and FYEKMQ (reference sequence). CDR3 size: 15 residues. CDR3 region: CASRVAGGPYNEQFF. The CDR3 bases that were read are TGTGCCAGCAGGGTAGCGGGAGGGCCCTACAATGAG.

Turning to this clone: From the germline J gene comes the end of the CDR3, since the read stops 3 residues before it. This rearrangement joins TRBV7-8 to TRBJ2-1; TRBD1 matches at 8 bases. In germline, CDR1 is SGHVS, CDR2 FQNEAQ. The CDR3 is 14 residues long. The ends lost 3 bases at V and 7 bases at J; junction bases unmatched: 5. The DNA read from the CDR3 is TGTGCCAGCAGCTTGCCAGGGGGCAGGAATGAG. Residues: CASSLPGGRNE. The full CDR3 sequence reads CASSLPGGRNEQFF. The full variable domain, with the rest looked up from reference TRBV7-8 and TRBJ2-1, is GAGVSQSPRYKVAKRGQDVALRCDPISGHVSLFWYQQALGQGPEFLTYFQNEAQLDKSGLPSDRFFAERPEGSVSTLKIQRTQQEDSAVYLCASSLPGGRNEQFFGPGTRLTVL.

The sequenced part of the CDR3 DNA is TGTGCCAGCAGCCCCCCTCGGACAGGGGCCCACGAG. Translated, it gives CASSPPRTGAHE. The whole CDR3 is CASSPPRTGAHEQYF. V and J are TRBV7-9 and TRBJ2-7; 9 bases agree with TRBD1. The read halts 3 residues ahead of the CDR3 end, with the missing end drawn from the germline J gene. Trimming at V came to 5 bases and at J to 5 bases, leaving 10 bases not matched to a gene. CDR1 and CDR2 from the germline V gene are SEHNR and FQNEAQ (reference sequence). The CDR3 contains 15 residues.

CDR3 DNA, as far as it was read: TGTGCCAGTAGTGCACCGGGACAGGGTTGGAGC. This gives the protein CASSAPGQGWS. The whole CDR3 sequence is CASSAPGQGWSYTF. The V call is TRBV19, the J call TRBJ1-2; 9 nucleotides agree with TRBD1. The CDR3 end lies 3 residues beyond the end of the read and is filled in from the germline J gene. CDR3 size: 14 residues. Per the germline V gene, CDR1 is LNHDA and CDR2 is SQIVND (reference sequence). Based on the CDR3 plus reference TRBV19 and TRBJ1-2, the full variable domain is DGGITQSPKYLFRKEGQNVTLSCEQNLNHDAMYWYRQDPGQGLRLIYYSQIVNDFQKGDIAEGYSVSREKKESFPLTVTSAQKNPTAFYLCASSAPGQGWSYTFGSGTRLTVV.